Listed here is a single T cell receptor beta chain. Germline V gives CDR1 SNHLY, CDR2 FYNNEI. The CDR3 consists of 14 residues. The V end was cut by 0 bases, the J end by 3 bases, with 8 bases between. This sample was taken from a study of CD8+CD57+ T cells in acquired aplastic anemia. Genomic DNA served as template for TCR beta VDJ and CDR3 profiling. TCRdb re-derived calls from the reads in MiXCR, one entry per CDR3 protein. The sample has tens of thousands of distinct CDR3 sequences, roughly 72% seen once; the top ten hold roughly 80%. For sequencing, patients were chosen who had shown expansion of CD8+CD57+ cells by flow cytometry.

This chain joins TRBV2 and TRBJ1-2, with unresolved D. Material for sequencing was sorted CD4+, CD8+, or CD8+CD57+ T cells (not recorded which) from PBMCs. The origin of this receptor is a human donor with aplastic anemia. This CDR3 is CASSEAKGYYGYTF. In DNA, the CDR3 is TGTGCCAGCAGTGAAGCGAAAGGGTACTATGGCTACACCTTC.